This T cell receptor (beta chain) is from a study of cytomegalovirus exposure and HLA in healthy donors. Study-wide findings and caveats: Sequencing likely generated an artifact that appeared as a cluster of highly shared sequence variants. An analysis was carried out at a later point. It showed that HLA-associated TCR beta chains were more clonally expanded than equally common non-associated chains.

As concerns this clone: Its antigen is unknown.

The study ran its PCR with 60 Vbeta and 13 Jbeta primers. TCRdb keeps only in-frame clones here, not all; method: immunoSEQ multiplex PCR. The sample holds around 150,000 clones; approximately 78% are singletons and the top ten take 2.5% to 3.5%. Germline values: CDR1 SEHNR, CDR2 FQNEAQ (reference sequence). The ends were cut back, 5 bases at V and 3 bases at J, with 14 bases in the middle. There are 14 residues in the CDR3. This TCR was recovered from a woman between 40 and 55 years old in good health and CMV-seronegative. The sequenced sample was PBMCs. This rearrangement joins TRBV7-9 to TRBJ2-7; D possibly corresponds to TRBD2 (6 bases). The CDR3 here is CASSASGLGYEQYF. CDR3 DNA: TGTGCCAGCAGCGCATCGGGACTGGGCTACGAGCAGTACTTC. Full variable domain (outside the CDR3, taken from reference TRBV7-9 and TRBJ2-7): DTGVSQNPRHKITKRGQNVTFRCDPISEHNRLYWYRQTLGQGPEFLTYFQNEAQLEKSRLLSDRFSAERPKGSFSTLEIQRTEQGDSAMYLCASSASGLGYEQYFGPGTRLTVT.